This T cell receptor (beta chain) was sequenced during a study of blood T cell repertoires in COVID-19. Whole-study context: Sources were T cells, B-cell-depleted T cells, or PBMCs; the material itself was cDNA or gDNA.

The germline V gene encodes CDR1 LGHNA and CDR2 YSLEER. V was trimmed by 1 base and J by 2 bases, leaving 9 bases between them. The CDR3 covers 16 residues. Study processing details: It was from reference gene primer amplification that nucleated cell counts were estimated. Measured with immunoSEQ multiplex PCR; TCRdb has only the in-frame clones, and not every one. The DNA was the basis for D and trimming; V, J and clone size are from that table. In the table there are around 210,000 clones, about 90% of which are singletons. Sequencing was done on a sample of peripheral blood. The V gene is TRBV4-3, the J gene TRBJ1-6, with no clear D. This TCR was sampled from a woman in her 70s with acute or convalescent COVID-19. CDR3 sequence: CASSQGSGTYNSPLHF. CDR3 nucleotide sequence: TGCGCCAGCAGCCAAGGAAGCGGAACCTATAATTCACCCCTCCACTTT.